This TCR beta chain is drawn from a study of tumor and adjacent non-tumor tissue in lung cancer. Study information: The cohort had 12 adenocarcinoma, 2 squamous cell and 1 small cell patients. Aged about 31 to 80 years, patients included 9 to 11 men and about five women with stage I to III disease. Findings and limits, study-wide: TCR diversity was significantly greater in tumor than normal lung tissue.

A modified ARM-PCR protocol with three rounds of nested PCR amplified TCRbeta. TCRdb called the multiplex PCR reads again in MiXCR, with one record for every CDR3 protein. The sample lists approximately 120,000 distinct CDR3 sequences, 60% to 65% occurring once. Per the germline V gene, CDR1 is PRHDT and CDR2 is FYEKMQ (reference sequence). Trimming left V 5 bases short and J 1 base short, with 8 bases between. CDR3 length equals 13 residues. Points on this clonotype: The antigen remains unidentified. A much larger clone differs by one base, so this may be a read error.

This sample's RNA came from whole unsorted tissue. The normal lung tissue was taken more than 3 cm from the tumor edge. Donors were chemotherapy-naive, newly diagnosed lung cancer surgical patients in China, August–late 2014. The genes are TRBV13 and TRBJ2-5; no firm D call. The sequenced sample was distant non-tumor lung tissue. The receptor's source is a man between 60 and 75 years old with non-small cell lung cancer. The CDR3 bases are TGTGCCAGCAGCCCCTGGGTCCAAGAGACCCAGTACTTC. Its translation is CASSPWVQETQYF.